These 30 T cell receptor beta chains were sequenced from one sample in a study of T cells after yellow fever vaccination. TCRdb re-analysed the 5' RACE reads in MiXCR, keeping a single row per CDR3 protein. The profile shows around 310,000 distinct CDR3 sequences, approximately 4% of them singletons. Here the sequenced sample was PBMCs, taken 5 days after the yellow fever booster vaccination. The receptor source for this set is a man aged 18 to 30 who received the YFV17D yellow fever vaccine.

This clonotype was seen repeatedly, ten times or more. V gene TRBV6-1 combines with J gene TRBJ2-7, with TRBD1 as a possible D gene (5 bases). This CDR3 is 17 amino acids long. Trimming took 4 bases from V and 0 from J, leaving 19 bases between them. Germline V gives CDR1 MNHNS, CDR2 SASEGT. This CDR3 reads CASSVLLTGSSSYEQYV. In DNA form, the CDR3 reads TGTGCCAGCAGTGTTTTGCTAACAGGATCAAGCTCCTACGAGCAGTACGTC.

There are many counts of this clonotype. The J gene is TRBJ2-2, the V gene TRBV20-1, with 7 bases that match TRBD1. With V trimmed by 0 bases and J by 7 bases, 5 bases remained unmatched. This CDR3 spans 14 amino acids. The germline V gene has CDR1 DFQATT and CDR2 SNEGSKA (reference sequence). CDR3 amino acids: CSAREGQDSGELFF. The DNA of the CDR3 is TGCAGTGCTAGAGAAGGACAGGACAGCGGGGAGCTGTTTTTT.

The chain has TRBV11-2 and TRBJ2-7; TRBD2 agrees at 9 bases. In germline, CDR1 is SGHAT, CDR2 FQNNGV. With 5 bases clipped from V and 2 bases from J, the junction kept 16 bases outside the gene matches. This CDR3 region has 18 residues. The CDR3 reads CASSARRSASGAAYEQYV. In DNA form, the CDR3 reads TGTGCCAGCAGCGCCCGTCGTAGCGCTAGCGGGGCAGCCTACGAGCAGTACGTC.

This clonotype was observed a handful of times. The chain joins TRBV6-6 to TRBJ1-5; 7 bases fit TRBD1. V gave up 6 bases and J gave up 5 bases; unmatched junction bases: 13. The germline V gene has CDR1 MNHNY and CDR2 SVGAGI (reference sequence). This CDR3 has 16 residues. Written as DNA, the CDR3 is TGTGCCAGCAGACCAGACCCGACAGGGCGCTATCAGCCCCAGCATTTT. Translation gives CASRPDPTGRYQPQHF.

There are many counts of this clonotype. The chain joins TRBV6-2 or TRBV6-3 to TRBJ2-5; D gene ambiguous. The CDR3 has 12 residues. Trimming removed 2 bases from V and 6 bases from J, with 7 bases in between. Germline V gene sequence: CDR1 MNHEY, CDR2 SVGEGT. The CDR3 is CASSYPEQTQYF. CDR3 DNA sequence: TGTGCCAGCAGTTACCCGGAACAGACCCAGTACTTC.

The rearrangement links TRBV3-1 to TRBJ1-2; TRBD1 aligns across 8 bases. Germline CDR1 reads LGHDT; CDR2 reads YNNKEL (reference sequence). V was clipped by 3 bases and J by 5 bases; unmatched bases: 8. The CDR3 sequence is 15 residues long. The CDR3 sequence: CASSQNSGQGYGYTF. CDR3 DNA: TGTGCCAGCAGCCAGAACTCTGGACAGGGATATGGCTACACCTTC. The whole variable domain, remainder taken from reference TRBV3-1 and TRBJ1-2, is DTAVSQTPKYLVTQMGNDKSIKCEQNLGHDTMYWYKQDSKKFLKIMFSYNNKELIINETVPNRFSPKSPDKAHLNLHINSLELGDSAVYFCASSQNSGQGYGYTFGSGTRLTVV.

About this clonotype itself: With a much larger clone just one base away, this may be a read error. The V and J genes are TRBV7-2 and TRBJ2-3; 8 bases map to TRBD2. CDR1 is SGHTA and CDR2 is FQGNSA in the germline V gene. The CDR3 is made up of 16 amino acids. Written as DNA, the CDR3 is TGTGCCCGCAGCCTTGGAGCGGGGGCGCTCACAGATACGCAGTATTTT. Translation: CARSLGAGALTDTQYF.

This clonotype was detected a few times. The gene calls are TRBV5-4 and TRBJ2-1; no definite D call. The CDR3 is 17 residues long. Looked up from germline, CDR1 is SGHNT and CDR2 is YYREEE (reference sequence). Trimming took 3 bases from V and 0 from J, leaving 16 bases between them. The CDR3, as DNA: TGTGCCAGCAGCTCCTTCCACGGACCAAGCTCCTACAATGAGCAGTTCTTC. It encodes CASSSFHGPSSYNEQFF.

Here the CDR3 DNA reads TGTGCCAGCAGTTACTGGACAGGGAGCGGCAATGAGCAGTTCTTC. This sequence encodes CASSYWTGSGNEQFF. The V and J genes are TRBV6-5 and TRBJ2-1, with 8 bases lining up with TRBD1. Losses at the gene ends were 1 base for V and 6 bases for J; bases not matched to a gene: 5. From germline, CDR1 is MNHEY and CDR2 SVGAGI. This CDR3 has 15 residues.

The rearrangement uses TRBV5-1 and TRBJ2-7, with D possibly being TRBD1 or TRBD2 (5 bases each). V lost 2 bases to trimming and J lost 2 bases, with 11 bases between them. Germline values: CDR1 SGHRS, CDR2 YFSETQ. The CDR3 is made up of 14 amino acids. The CDR3 DNA is TGCGCCAGCAGCTTAGCCGGGGCCCCCTACGAGCAGTACGTC. Encoded protein: CASSLAGAPYEQYV.

This clonotype came up a few times. The junction and the germline gene differ at one end; a read error may be behind it. The CDR3 nucleotides read TGTGCCAGCCGTCCCGGCGGTCCAAAGTACTGGCTACGCGCCTTC. Protein sequence: CASRPGGPKYWLRAF. The genes are TRBV6-6 and TRBJ1-2; no reliable D call. Germline V CDR1 and CDR2: MNHNY, SVGAGI (reference sequence). CDR3 length: 15 amino acids.

This clonotype was detected only a few times. The chain uses TRBV30 and TRBJ2-7, with D possibly being TRBD1 (5 bases). The V gene's germline CDR1 is GTSNPN and CDR2 SVGIG (reference sequence). This CDR3 region has 11 residues. Trimming removed 0 bases from V and 7 bases from J, with 7 bases in between. The chain's CDR3 is CAWSVSGEQYF. In nucleotides, the CDR3 is TGTGCCTGGAGTGTTTCAGGGGAGCAGTACTTC.

J is TRBJ2-3 and V is TRBV12-3 or TRBV12-4; perhaps D is TRBD1 or TRBD2 (6 bases each). The ends were cut back, 5 bases at V and 6 bases at J, with 12 bases in the middle. There are 13 residues in the CDR3. The CDR3 DNA follows: TGTGCCAGCAGTGGGGGGCCGTGGGATACGCAGTATTTT. Translated, it gives CASSGGPWDTQYF.

The chain recombines TRBV9 with TRBJ2-2, with D perhaps TRBD1 or TRBD2 (5 bases each). V lost 7 bases to trimming and J lost 2 bases, with 9 bases between them. Per the germline V gene, CDR1 is SGDLS and CDR2 is YYNGEE. This CDR3 region has 13 residues. CDR3 residues: CASEGPNTGELFF. The DNA for the CDR3 is TGTGCCAGCGAGGGGCCTAACACCGGGGAGCTGTTTTTT.

CDR3 amino acids: CASFGRGPDTEAFF. In DNA form, the CDR3 reads TGTGCCAGCTTTGGCAGGGGGCCGGACACTGAAGCTTTCTTT. The chain couples TRBV2 to TRBJ1-1, with 8 bases lining up with TRBD1. Germline V gives CDR1 SNHLY, CDR2 FYNNEI. With 8 bases clipped from V and 3 bases from J, the junction kept 8 bases outside the gene matches. This CDR3 contains 14 residues.

The gene calls are TRBV30 and TRBJ2-5; 11 bases fit TRBD2. J gave up 10 bases and V 0 bases, and 10 bases lay outside the gene matches. There are 15 residues in the CDR3. The germline CDR1 and CDR2 sequences are GTSNPN and SVGIG (reference sequence). Here the CDR3 DNA reads TGTGCCTGGAGTGTCAGGACTAGCGGGCCAAGAGACCAGTACTTC. This codes for CAWSVRTSGPRDQYF.

About this clonotype itself: One junction end disagrees with the germline gene, perhaps due to a read error. V gene TRBV11-2 combines with J gene TRBJ2-5; D perhaps matches TRBD1 (5 bases). Germline loops: CDR1 SGHAT, CDR2 FQNNGV. CDR3 length: 15 residues. The CDR3 loop is CASSYWGRSQGTQYF. The CDR3 DNA follows: TGTGCCAGCAGCTATTGGGGCAGATCTCAAGGGACCCAGTACTTC.

This chain connects TRBV7-2 to TRBJ2-2; possibly TRBD2 for D (6 bases). Per germline, CDR1 SGHTA and CDR2 FQGNSA. V lost 2 bases to trimming and J lost 4 bases, with 11 bases between them. This CDR3 is 15 amino acids long. CDR3 nucleotide sequence: TGTGCCAGCAGCTTACGGGGGAGAACCACCGGGGAGCTGTTTTTT. It specifies CASSLRGRTTGELFF. Full variable domain (missing parts from reference TRBV7-2 and TRBJ2-2): GAGVSQSPSNKVTEKGKDVELRCDPISGHTALYWYRQSLGQGLEFLIYFQGNSAPDKSGLPSDRFSAERTGGSVSTLTIQRTQQEDSAVYLCASSLRGRTTGELFFGEGSRLTVL.

This clonotype was observed a handful of times. This chain connects TRBV5-6 to TRBJ2-7; the D call may be TRBD1 or TRBD2 (5 bases each). V was shortened by 1 base and J by 0 bases, with 8 bases between the two germline ends. Germline assignment: CDR1 SGHDT and CDR2 YYEEEE. CDR3 length equals 14 residues. The CDR3 here is CASSLPGRSYEQYF. Here the CDR3 DNA reads TGTGCCAGCAGCTTGCCGGGACGCTCCTACGAGCAGTACTTC. The entire variable domain, with the rest obtained from reference TRBV5-6 and TRBJ2-7, is as follows: DAGVTQSPTHLIKTRGQQVTLRCSPKSGHDTVSWYQQALGQGPQFIFQYYEEEERQRGNFPDRFSGHQFPNYSSELNVNALLLGDSALYLCASSLPGRSYEQYFGPGTRLTVT.

The sample holds a few counts of this clonotype. The gene calls are TRBV27 and TRBJ2-1; D tentatively fits TRBD1 or TRBD2 (5 bases each). Germline CDR1 MNHEY, CDR2 SMNVEV (reference sequence). The V end was cut by 4 bases, the J end by 3 bases, with 10 bases between. The CDR3 runs to 14 residues. CDR3 sequence reads: CASSWGIHYNEQFF. For the CDR3, the DNA is TGTGCCAGCAGTTGGGGGATCCACTACAATGAGCAGTTCTTC.

Ten or more counts support this clonotype. This chain joins TRBV3-1 and TRBJ1-1; D is uncertain. Germline V lookup: CDR1 LGHDT, CDR2 YNNKEL (reference sequence). This CDR3 spans 14 amino acids. V was trimmed by 0 bases and J by 1 base, leaving 6 bases between them. CDR3 DNA: TGTGCCAGCAGCCAAGAAGTAGGGAACACTGAAGCTTTCTTT. Translating it yields CASSQEVGNTEAFF.

The sample holds a few counts of this clonotype. The chain couples TRBV7-2 to TRBJ1-2, with D maybe TRBD1 (5 bases). The CDR3 covers 14 residues. CDR1 SGHTA and CDR2 FQGNSA come from the germline V gene. Trimming took off 2 bases at V and 6 bases at J, with 13 bases between the two ends. The CDR3, as DNA: TGTGCCAGCAGCTTAACCGGCTTACAGGATGGCTACACCTTC. Translated: CASSLTGLQDGYTF.

This clonotype was counted only a few times. The chain recombines TRBV6-5 with TRBJ2-5; the match to TRBD2 covers 10 bases. Per the germline V gene, CDR1 is MNHEY and CDR2 is SVGAGI. V lost 6 bases, J lost 4 bases, and 8 bases stayed unmatched. The length of the CDR3 is 15 residues. The CDR3 reads CASRSLAGASETQYF. For the CDR3, the DNA is TGTGCCAGCAGGAGTCTAGCGGGGGCATCAGAGACCCAGTACTTC.

The V gene is TRBV20-1, the J gene TRBJ1-1; a possible D gene is TRBD1 (5 bases). The CDR3 contains 15 residues. Germline V gene data show CDR1 as DFQATT and CDR2 as SNEGSKA (reference sequence). The ends were cut back, 0 bases at V and 4 bases at J, with 15 bases in the middle. CDR3 in amino acids: CSARDLRGLVTEAFF. DNA for the CDR3: TGCAGTGCTAGAGATCTCCGGGGGTTGGTCACTGAAGCTTTCTTT.

The rearrangement uses TRBV27 and TRBJ2-2; tentatively, D is TRBD2 (5 bases). V was clipped by 8 bases and J by 1 base, with 11 bases between them. The length of the CDR3 is 14 residues. Germline lookup yields CDR1 MNHEY and CDR2 SMNVEV (reference sequence). CDR3 DNA: TGTGCCAGCCGTCCCGGGATGAACACCGGGGAGCTGTTTTTT. Encoded protein: CASRPGMNTGELFF.

This clonotype was picked up many times. This rearrangement joins TRBV4-3 to TRBJ1-2; tentative D call: TRBD1 (5 bases). This CDR3 is built from 15 residues. Germline V gene data show CDR1 as LGHNA and CDR2 as YSLEER. Trimming pared 2 bases from V and 6 bases from J, leaving 16 bases between. In nucleotides, the CDR3 is TGCGCCAGCAGCCAAAACTCGCCCAGGGTAGATGGCTACACCTTC. Protein sequence: CASSQNSPRVDGYTF.

The rearrangement joins TRBV3-1 to TRBJ2-1; 10 nucleotides align to TRBD2. CDR1 and CDR2 from the germline V gene are LGHDT and YNNKEL (reference sequence). The CDR3 length is 15 residues. Trimming at V came to 4 bases and at J to 8 bases, leaving 8 bases not matched to a gene. Here the CDR3 reads CASSRDLAGGDEQFF. CDR3 nucleotides: TGTGCCAGCAGCCGCGACTTAGCGGGGGGCGATGAGCAGTTCTTC.

This clonotype was seen a few times. This chain uses TRBV5-1 with TRBJ1-5; TRBD1 matches at 9 bases. There are 15 residues in the CDR3. Germline assignment: CDR1 SGHRS and CDR2 YFSETQ. The ends lost 0 bases at V and 9 bases at J; junction bases unmatched: 7. The CDR3 loop is CASSLDGQGTRPQHF. In nucleotides, the CDR3 is TGCGCCAGCAGCTTGGACGGACAGGGGACACGGCCCCAGCATTTT.

In its sample, this clonotype was seen a few times. The chain links TRBV6-5 to TRBJ1-5; D gene unclear. Germline V CDR1 and CDR2: MNHEY, SVGAGI. The CDR3 contains 15 residues. V was shortened by 5 bases and J by 1 base, with 12 bases between the two germline ends. The CDR3 loop reads CASSRTSSSNQPQHF. The CDR3 DNA is TGTGCCAGCAGTCGTACCTCCTCCAGCAATCAGCCCCAGCATTTT.

The V call is TRBV5-8, the J call TRBJ1-5, with D possibly being TRBD1 (5 bases). Trimming removed 0 bases from V and 2 bases from J, with 9 bases in between. CDR1 and CDR2 from the germline V gene are SGHTS and YDEGEE. This CDR3 has 15 amino acids. CDR3 nucleotide sequence: TGTGCCAGCAGCTTGGAAAGGGGAGGCAATCAGCCCCAGCATTTT. Translated: CASSLERGGNQPQHF.